Following are 5 T cell receptor beta chains from one sample sequenced in a study of cytotoxic CD8 clonotypes in ibrutinib-treated CLL. The assay was immunoSEQ multiplex PCR, and TCRdb's table has in-frame clones only and misses some. The sample yields over 14,000 clones, roughly 70% seen once. The source material was PBMCs, sampled before ibrutinib treatment. The receptor source for this set is a human donor with chronic lymphocytic leukemia.

This rearrangement joins TRBV6-4 to TRBJ2-3; 7 positions agree with TRBD1. The germline gives CDR1 MRHNA, CDR2 SNTAGT. This CDR3 is 16 amino acids long. Trimming removed 0 bases from V and 1 base from J; junction bases left unmatched: 4. CDR3 in amino acids: CASSDSSGGGTDTQYF. Here the CDR3 DNA reads TGTGCCAGCAGTGACTCCTCAGGGGGTGGCACAGATACGCAGTATTTT.

The chain couples TRBV5-1 to TRBJ2-3; 10 positions agree with TRBD1. The CDR3 sequence is 15 residues long. Germline V gene data show CDR1 as SGHRS and CDR2 as YFSETQ. After removal of 9 bases from V and 2 bases from J, the junction contained 9 bases not matched to a gene. The CDR3 DNA follows: TGCGCCACCCCAAGGACAGGGGGACCCACAGATACGCAGTATTTT. This sequence encodes CATPRTGGPTDTQYF.

There are a few counts of this clone. The chain has TRBV7-6 and TRBJ2-3, with 10 positions matching TRBD2. CDR3 length: 15 amino acids. Germline V lookup: CDR1 SGHVS, CDR2 FNYEAQ. Trimming cost V 4 bases and J 2 bases; bases outside gene matches: 3. The CDR3 is CASSSLAGTTDTQYF. In DNA, the CDR3 is TGTGCCAGCAGCTCACTAGCGGGGACCACAGATACGCAGTATTTT.

This chain connects TRBV28 to TRBJ2-2, with D unresolved. The germline V and J ends were trimmed by 7 bases and 2 bases, with 8 bases remaining between them. The germline gives CDR1 MDHEN, CDR2 SYDVKM. This CDR3 has 13 amino acids. The CDR3 coding sequence is TGTGCCAGCACTACCGCAAACACCGGGGAGCTGTTTTTT. Its translation: CASTTANTGELFF.

V usage is TRBV4-3 and J usage is TRBJ1-2, with TRBD1 identical over 8 bases. The CDR3 spans 16 residues. From germline, CDR1 is LGHNA and CDR2 YSLEER. The V gene end was trimmed by 1 base and the J gene end by 8 bases; junction bases not matched to a gene: 12. In nucleotides, the CDR3 is TGCGCCAGCAGCCAAGGTCCCGCGCAGGGGGCAGGGGGCTACACCTTC. It yields the protein CASSQGPAQGAGGYTF.